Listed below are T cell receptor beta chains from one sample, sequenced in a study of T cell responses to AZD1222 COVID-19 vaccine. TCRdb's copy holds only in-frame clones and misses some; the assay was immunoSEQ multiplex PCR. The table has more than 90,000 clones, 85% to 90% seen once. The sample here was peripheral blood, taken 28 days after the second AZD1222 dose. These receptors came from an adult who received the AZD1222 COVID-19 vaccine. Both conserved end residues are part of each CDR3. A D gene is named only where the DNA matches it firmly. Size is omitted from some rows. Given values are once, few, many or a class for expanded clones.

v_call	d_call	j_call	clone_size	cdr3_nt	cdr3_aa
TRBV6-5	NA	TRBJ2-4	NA	TGTGCCAGCAGTTACTCGATGGGGGCCGATCAGTACTTC	CASSYSMGADQYF
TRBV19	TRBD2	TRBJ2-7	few	TGTGCCAGTAGTCAATTAGCGGGAGTGAGCGAGCAGTACTTC	CASSQLAGVSEQYF
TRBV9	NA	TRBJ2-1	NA	TGTGCCAGCAGCGTAGGCTTCCCAAATGAGCAGTTCTTC	CASSVGFPNEQFF
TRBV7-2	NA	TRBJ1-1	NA	TGTGCCAGCAGCTTCCAAGGGCGGGGTTCCCCTGAAGCTTTCTTT	CASSFQGRGSPEAFF
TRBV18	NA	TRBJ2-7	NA	TGTGCCAGCTCACCGTCAGGGGGGGCTTACGAGCAGTACTTC	CASSPSGGAYEQYF
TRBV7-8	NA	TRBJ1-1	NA	TGTGCCAGCAGTAGAGGACCGAACACTGAAGCTTTCTTT	CASSRGPNTEAFF
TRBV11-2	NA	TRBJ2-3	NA	TGTGCCAGCACCCGAGGGGTGGGCAGCGGCACAGATACGCAGTATTTT	CASTRGVGSGTDTQYF
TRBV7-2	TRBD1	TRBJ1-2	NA	TGTGCCAGCAGCTCAGGACAGGGTCCTACCTATGGTGGCTACACCTTC	CASSSGQGPTYGGYTF
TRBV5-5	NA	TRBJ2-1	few	TGTGCCAGCAGCAGAGCATCGGGCCCCCGGTCCTACAATGAGCAGTTCTTC	CASSRASGPRSYNEQFF
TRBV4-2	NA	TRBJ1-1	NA	TGTGCCAGCAGCCAAGAGGGGTCCCTTCTGGCTTTCTTT	CASSQEGSLLAFF
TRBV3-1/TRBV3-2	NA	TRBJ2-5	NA	TGTGCCAGCAGCGAAGGGGACGGGGAGACCCAGTACTTC	CASSEGDGETQYF
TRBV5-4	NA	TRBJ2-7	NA	TGTGCCAGCAGCTTCGTAGGTTCCTACGAGCAGTACTTC	CASSFVGSYEQYF
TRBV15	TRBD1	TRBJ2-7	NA	TGTGCCACCAGCAGAGATACAGGGGGAGCCGAGCAGTACTTC	CATSRDTGGAEQYF
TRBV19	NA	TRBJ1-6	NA	TGTGCCAGTAGTAACTACATGGGGAATTCACCCCTCCACTTT	CASSNYMGNSPLHF
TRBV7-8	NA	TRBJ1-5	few	TGTGCCAGCAGCCTGTCGGGGGCCAGACAGCCCCAGCATTTT	CASSLSGARQPQHF
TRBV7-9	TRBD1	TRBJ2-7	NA	TGTGCCAGCAGCTTCATCGACAGGGGCTACGAGCAGTACTTC	CASSFIDRGYEQYF
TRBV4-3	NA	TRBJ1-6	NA	TGCGCCAGCAGCCACACCCCTCCCGCGGGGGGATATAATTCACCCCTCCACTTT	CASSHTPPAGGYNSPLHF
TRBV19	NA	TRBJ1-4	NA	TGTGCCAGTAGTATAACTAATGAAAAACTGTTTTTT	CASSITNEKLFF
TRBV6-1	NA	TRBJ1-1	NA	TGTGCCAGCAGTGAATTTGCAGGGGCGGAAGCTTTCTTT	CASSEFAGAEAFF
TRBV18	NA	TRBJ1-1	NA	TGTGCCAGCTCACCACGGGAGGATAACACTGAAGCTTTCTTT	CASSPREDNTEAFF
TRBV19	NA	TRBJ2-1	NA	TGTGCCAGTAGTAGGCTGGACGGCTACAATGAGCAGTTCTTC	CASSRLDGYNEQFF
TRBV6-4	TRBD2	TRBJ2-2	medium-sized	TGTGCCAGCAGTGACTCAAGCGGGAGCACCGGGGAGCTGTTTTTT	CASSDSSGSTGELFF
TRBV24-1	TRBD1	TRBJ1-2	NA	TGTGCCACAGCGACAGGGGAGGGAGGCTACACCTTC	CATATGEGGYTF
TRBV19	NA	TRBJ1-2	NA	TGTGCCAGTAGACCCCTGGGGACTTACTATGGCTACACCTTC	CASRPLGTYYGYTF
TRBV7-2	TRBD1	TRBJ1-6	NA	TGTGCCAGCAGCAAACGACAGGGGGCTTATTCACCCCTCCACTTT	CASSKRQGAYSPLHF